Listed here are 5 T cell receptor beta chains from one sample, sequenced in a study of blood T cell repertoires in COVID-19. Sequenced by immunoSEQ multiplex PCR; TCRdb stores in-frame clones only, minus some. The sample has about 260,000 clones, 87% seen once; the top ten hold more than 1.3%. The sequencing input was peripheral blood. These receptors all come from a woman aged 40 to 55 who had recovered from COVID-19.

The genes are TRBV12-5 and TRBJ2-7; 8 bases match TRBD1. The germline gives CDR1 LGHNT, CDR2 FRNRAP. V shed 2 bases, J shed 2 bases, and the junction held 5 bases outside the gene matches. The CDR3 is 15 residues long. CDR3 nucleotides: TGTGCTAGTGGTTTGACCCGGACAGGGACCTACGAGCAGTACTTC. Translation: CASGLTRTGTYEQYF.

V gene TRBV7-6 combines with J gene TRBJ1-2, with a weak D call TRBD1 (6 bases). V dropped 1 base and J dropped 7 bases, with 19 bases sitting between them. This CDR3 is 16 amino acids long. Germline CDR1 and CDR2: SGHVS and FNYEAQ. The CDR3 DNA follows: TGTGCCAGCAGCTTAGAGGCAGGGGTCCATGGGGCTGGCTACACCTTC. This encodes CASSLEAGVHGAGYTF.

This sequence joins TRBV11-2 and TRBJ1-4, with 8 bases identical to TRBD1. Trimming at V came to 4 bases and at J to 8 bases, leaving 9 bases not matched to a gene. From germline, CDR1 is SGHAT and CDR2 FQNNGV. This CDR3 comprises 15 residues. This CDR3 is CASSSEIWTGEKLFF. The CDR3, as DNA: TGTGCCAGCAGCTCCGAAATATGGACAGGGGAAAAACTGTTTTTT.

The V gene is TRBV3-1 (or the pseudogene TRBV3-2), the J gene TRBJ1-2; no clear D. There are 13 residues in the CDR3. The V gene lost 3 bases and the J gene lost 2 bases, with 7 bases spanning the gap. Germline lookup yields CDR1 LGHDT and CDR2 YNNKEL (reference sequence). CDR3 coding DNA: TGTGCCAGCAGCCAGGGCCTCAACTATGGCTACACCTTC. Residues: CASSQGLNYGYTF.

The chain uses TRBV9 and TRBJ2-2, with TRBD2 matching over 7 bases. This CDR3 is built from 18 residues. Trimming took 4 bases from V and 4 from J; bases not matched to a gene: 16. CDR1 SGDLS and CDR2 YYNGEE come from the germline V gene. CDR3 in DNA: TGTGCCAGCAGCCCCCCCACGAGGGAGCGGGGTGTCACCGGGGAGCTGTTTTTT. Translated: CASSPPTRERGVTGELFF.